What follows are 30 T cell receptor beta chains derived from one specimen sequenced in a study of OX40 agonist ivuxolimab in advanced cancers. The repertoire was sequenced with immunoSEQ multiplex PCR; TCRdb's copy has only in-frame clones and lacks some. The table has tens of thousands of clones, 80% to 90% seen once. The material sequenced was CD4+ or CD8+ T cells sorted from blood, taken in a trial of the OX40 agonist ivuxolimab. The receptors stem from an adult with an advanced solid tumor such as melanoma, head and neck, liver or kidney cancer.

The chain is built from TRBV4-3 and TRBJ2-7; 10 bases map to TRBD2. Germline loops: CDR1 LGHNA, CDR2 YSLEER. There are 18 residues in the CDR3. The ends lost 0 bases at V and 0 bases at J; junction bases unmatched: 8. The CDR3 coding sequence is TGCGCCAGCAGCCAAGACAGGCTAGCGGGAGTTACCTCCTACGAGCAGTACTTC. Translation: CASSQDRLAGVTSYEQYF.

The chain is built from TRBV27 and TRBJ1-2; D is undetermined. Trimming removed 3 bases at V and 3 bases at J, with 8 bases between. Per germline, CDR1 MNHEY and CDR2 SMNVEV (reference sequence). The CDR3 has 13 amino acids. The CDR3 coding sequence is TGTGCCAGCAGTTTCCACCCGGACTATGGCTACACCTTC. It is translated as CASSFHPDYGYTF.

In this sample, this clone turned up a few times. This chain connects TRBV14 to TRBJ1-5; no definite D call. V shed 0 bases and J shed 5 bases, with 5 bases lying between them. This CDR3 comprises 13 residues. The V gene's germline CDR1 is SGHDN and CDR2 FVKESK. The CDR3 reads CASSQDGYQPQHF. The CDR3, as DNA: TGTGCCAGCAGCCAAGATGGGTATCAGCCCCAGCATTTT.

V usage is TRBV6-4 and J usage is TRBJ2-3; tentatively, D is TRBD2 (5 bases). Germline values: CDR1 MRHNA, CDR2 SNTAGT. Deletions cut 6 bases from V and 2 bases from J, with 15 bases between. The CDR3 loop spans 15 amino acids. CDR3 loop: CASSRQSGSTDTQYF. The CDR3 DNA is TGTGCCAGCAGCCGGCAGTCGGGATCCACAGATACGCAGTATTTT.

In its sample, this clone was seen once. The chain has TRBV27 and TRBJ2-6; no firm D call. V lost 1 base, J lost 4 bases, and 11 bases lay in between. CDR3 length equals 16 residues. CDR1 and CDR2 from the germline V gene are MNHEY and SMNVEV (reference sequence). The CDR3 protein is CASSLLGNAGANVLTF. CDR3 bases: TGTGCCAGCAGTTTATTAGGTAACGCCGGGGCCAACGTCCTGACTTTC.

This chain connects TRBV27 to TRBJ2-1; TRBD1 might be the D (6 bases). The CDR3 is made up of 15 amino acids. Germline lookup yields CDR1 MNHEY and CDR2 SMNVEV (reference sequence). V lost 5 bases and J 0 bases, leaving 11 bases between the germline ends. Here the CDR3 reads CASSIQDSSYNEQFF. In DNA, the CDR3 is TGTGCCAGCAGTATACAGGACAGCTCCTACAATGAGCAGTTCTTC.

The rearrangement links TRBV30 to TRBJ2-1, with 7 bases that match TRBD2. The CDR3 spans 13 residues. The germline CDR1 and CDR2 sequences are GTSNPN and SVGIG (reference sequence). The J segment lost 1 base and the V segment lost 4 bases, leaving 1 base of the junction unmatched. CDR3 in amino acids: CAWNSGSYNEQFF. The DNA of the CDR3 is TGTGCCTGGAATAGCGGGTCCTACAATGAGCAGTTCTTC.

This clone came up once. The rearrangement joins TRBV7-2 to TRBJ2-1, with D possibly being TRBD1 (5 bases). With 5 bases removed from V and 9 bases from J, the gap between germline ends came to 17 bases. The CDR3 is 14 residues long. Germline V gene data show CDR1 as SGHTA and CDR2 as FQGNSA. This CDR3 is CASSADDSSPEQFF. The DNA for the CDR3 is TGTGCCAGCAGCGCAGATGACAGTTCACCTGAGCAGTTCTTC. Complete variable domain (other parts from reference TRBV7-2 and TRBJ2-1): GAGVSQSPSNKVTEKGKDVELRCDPISGHTALYWYRQSLGQGLEFLIYFQGNSAPDKSGLPSDRFSAERTGGSVSTLTIQRTQQEDSAVYLCASSADDSSPEQFFGPGTRLTVL.

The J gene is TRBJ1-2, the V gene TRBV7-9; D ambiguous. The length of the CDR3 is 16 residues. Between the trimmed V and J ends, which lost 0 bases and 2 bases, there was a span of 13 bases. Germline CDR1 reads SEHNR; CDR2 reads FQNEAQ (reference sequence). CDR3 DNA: TGTGCCAGCAGCTTAGCAAATAGAGAGCGAAACTATGGCTACACCTTC. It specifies CASSLANRERNYGYTF. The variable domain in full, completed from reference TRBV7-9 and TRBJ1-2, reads DTGVSQNPRHKITKRGQNVTFRCDPISEHNRLYWYRQTLGQGPEFLTYFQNEAQLEKSRLLSDRFSAERPKGSFSTLEIQRTEQGDSAMYLCASSLANRERNYGYTFGSGTRLTVV.

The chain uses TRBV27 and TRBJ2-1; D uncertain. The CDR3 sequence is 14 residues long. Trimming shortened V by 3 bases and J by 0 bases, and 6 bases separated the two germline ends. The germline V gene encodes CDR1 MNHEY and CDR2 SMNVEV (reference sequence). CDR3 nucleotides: TGTGCCAGCAGTTTGGTAAGCTCCTACAATGAGCAGTTCTTC. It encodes CASSLVSSYNEQFF.

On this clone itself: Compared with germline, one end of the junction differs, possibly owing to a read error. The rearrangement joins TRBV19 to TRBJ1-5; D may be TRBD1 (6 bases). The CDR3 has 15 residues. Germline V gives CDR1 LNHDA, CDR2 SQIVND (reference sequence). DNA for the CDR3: TGTGCCAGTATTATAGGGGGGGGGCCGGGGCAGCCCCAGCATTTT. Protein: CASIIGGGPGQPQHF.

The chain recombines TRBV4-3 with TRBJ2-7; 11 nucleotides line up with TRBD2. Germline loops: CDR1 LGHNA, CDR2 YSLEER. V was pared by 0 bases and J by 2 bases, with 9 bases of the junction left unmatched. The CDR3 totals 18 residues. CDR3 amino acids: CASSQDSGSSGRAYEQYF. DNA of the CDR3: TGCGCCAGCAGCCAAGATTCAGGGAGTAGCGGGAGGGCCTACGAGCAGTACTTC.

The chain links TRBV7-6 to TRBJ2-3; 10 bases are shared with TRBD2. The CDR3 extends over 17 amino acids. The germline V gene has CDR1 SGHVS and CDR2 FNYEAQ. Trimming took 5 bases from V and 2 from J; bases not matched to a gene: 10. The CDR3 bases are TGTGCCAGCAGCCCAGTAGCGGGGGGAGAATACACAGATACGCAGTATTTT. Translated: CASSPVAGGEYTDTQYF.

The CDR3, as DNA: TGTGCCAGCAGCTTCCGGAGCGAGCAGTACTTC. It yields the protein CASSFRSEQYF. J is TRBJ2-7 and V is TRBV5-4, with D hard to call. CDR1 and CDR2 from the germline V gene are SGHNT and YYREEE (reference sequence). The CDR3 runs 11 residues. The V end was cut by 2 bases, the J end by 6 bases, with 6 bases between.

The CDR3 here is CASSQYAKTAMNTEAFF. CDR3 DNA: TGCGCCAGCAGCCAGTACGCAAAGACAGCAATGAACACTGAAGCTTTCTTT. The chain employs TRBV4-3 and TRBJ1-1; tentative D call: TRBD1 (5 bases). The V gene's germline CDR1 is LGHNA and CDR2 YSLEER. The CDR3 length is 17 residues. With 3 bases removed from V and 0 bases from J, the gap between germline ends came to 17 bases.

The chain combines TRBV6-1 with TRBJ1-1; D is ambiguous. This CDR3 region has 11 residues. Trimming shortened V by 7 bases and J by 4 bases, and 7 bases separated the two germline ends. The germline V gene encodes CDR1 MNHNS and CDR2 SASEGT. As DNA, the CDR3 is TGTGCCAGCAAATCCGTCACTGAAGCTTTCTTT. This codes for CASKSVTEAFF.

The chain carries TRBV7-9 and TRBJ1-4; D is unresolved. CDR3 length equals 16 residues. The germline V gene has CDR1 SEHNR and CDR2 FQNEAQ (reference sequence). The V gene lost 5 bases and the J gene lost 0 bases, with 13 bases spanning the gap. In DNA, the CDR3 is TGTGCCAGCAGCCCGCCATCGACTGCAACTAATGAAAAACTGTTTTTT. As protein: CASSPPSTATNEKLFF.

The CDR3 nucleotides are TGTGCCAGTAGTATATCAGGGGATTTGGGTCAGCCCCAGCATTTT. Its protein product is CASSISGDLGQPQHF. The rearrangement joins TRBV19 to TRBJ1-5, with D possibly being TRBD1 (6 bases). The CDR3 extends over 15 amino acids. CDR1 is LNHDA, CDR2 SQIVND, per germline (reference sequence). The V end lost 2 bases, the J end lost 6 bases, and 14 bases lay between the germline ends.

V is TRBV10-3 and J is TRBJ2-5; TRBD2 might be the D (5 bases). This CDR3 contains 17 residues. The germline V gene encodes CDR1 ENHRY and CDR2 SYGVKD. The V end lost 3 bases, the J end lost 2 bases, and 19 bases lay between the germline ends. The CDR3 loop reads CAISDPGIELRQETQYF. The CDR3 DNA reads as TGTGCCATCAGTGATCCGGGGATCGAACTTAGACAAGAGACCCAGTACTTC.

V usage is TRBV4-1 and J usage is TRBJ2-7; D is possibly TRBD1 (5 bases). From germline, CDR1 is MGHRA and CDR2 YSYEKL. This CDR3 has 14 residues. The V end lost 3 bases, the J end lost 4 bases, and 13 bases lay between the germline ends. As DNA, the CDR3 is TGCGCCAGCAGCCAGGGCAGGGTTGGTTACGAGCAGTACTTC. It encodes CASSQGRVGYEQYF.

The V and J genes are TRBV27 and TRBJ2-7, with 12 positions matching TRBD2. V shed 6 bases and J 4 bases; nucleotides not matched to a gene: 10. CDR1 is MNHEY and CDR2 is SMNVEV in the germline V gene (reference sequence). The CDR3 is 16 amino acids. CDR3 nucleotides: TGTGCCAGCAGCTGGATGCTAGCGGGAGGGCCATACGAGCAGTACTTC. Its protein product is CASSWMLAGGPYEQYF.

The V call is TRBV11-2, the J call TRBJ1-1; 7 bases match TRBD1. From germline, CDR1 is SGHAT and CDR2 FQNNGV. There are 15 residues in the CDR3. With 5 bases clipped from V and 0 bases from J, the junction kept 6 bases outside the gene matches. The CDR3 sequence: CASSPQGGLNTEAFF. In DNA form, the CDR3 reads TGTGCCAGCAGCCCCCAGGGGGGACTGAACACTGAAGCTTTCTTT.

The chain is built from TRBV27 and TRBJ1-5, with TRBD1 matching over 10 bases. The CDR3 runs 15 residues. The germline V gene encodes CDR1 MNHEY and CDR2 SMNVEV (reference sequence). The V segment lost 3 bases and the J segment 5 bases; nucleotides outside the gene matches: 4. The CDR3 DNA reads TGTGCCAGCAGTTTGTCCGGGACAGGGGATCAGCCCCAGCATTTT. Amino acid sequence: CASSLSGTGDQPQHF.

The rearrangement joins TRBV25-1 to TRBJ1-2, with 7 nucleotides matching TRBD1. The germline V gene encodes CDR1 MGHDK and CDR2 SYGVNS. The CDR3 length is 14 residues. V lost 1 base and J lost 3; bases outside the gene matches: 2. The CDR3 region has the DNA TGTGCCAGCAGTGAATGGGGACAGCACTATGGCTACACCTTC. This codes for CASSEWGQHYGYTF.

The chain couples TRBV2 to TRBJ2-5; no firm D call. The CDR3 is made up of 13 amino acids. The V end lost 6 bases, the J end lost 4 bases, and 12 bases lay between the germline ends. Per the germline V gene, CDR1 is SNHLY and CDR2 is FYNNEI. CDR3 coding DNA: TGTGCCAGCAGCCGGGCCCTGGGAGAGACCCAGTACTTC. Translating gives CASSRALGETQYF.

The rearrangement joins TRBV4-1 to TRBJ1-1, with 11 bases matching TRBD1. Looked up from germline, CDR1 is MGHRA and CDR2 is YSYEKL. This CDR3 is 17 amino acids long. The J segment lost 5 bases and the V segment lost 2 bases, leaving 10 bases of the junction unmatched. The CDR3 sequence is CASSQFGTGGFVTEAFF. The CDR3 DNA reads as TGCGCCAGCAGCCAATTTGGGACAGGGGGGTTTGTTACTGAAGCTTTCTTT.

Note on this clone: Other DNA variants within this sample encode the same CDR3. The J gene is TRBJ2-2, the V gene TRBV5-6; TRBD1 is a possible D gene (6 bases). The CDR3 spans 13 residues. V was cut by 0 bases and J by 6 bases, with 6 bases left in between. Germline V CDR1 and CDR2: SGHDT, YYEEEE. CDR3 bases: TGTGCCAGCAGCTTGGGGGGGCCCGGGGAGCTGTTTTTT. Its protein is CASSLGGPGELFF.

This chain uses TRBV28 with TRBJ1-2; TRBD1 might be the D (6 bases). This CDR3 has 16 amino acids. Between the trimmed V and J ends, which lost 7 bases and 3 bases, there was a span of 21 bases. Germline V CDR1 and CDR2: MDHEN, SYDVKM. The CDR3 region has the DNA TGTGCCAGCACCAATCAGGGTAAAAGGACAGACTATGGCTACACCTTC. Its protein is CASTNQGKRTDYGYTF.

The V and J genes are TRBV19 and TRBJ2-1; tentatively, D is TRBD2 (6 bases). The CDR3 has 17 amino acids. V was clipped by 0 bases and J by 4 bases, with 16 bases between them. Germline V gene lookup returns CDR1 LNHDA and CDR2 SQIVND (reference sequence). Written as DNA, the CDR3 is TGTGCCAGTAGTATAGATCTCCGAGCGGGTAGTTACAATGAGCAGTTCTTC. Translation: CASSIDLRAGSYNEQFF.

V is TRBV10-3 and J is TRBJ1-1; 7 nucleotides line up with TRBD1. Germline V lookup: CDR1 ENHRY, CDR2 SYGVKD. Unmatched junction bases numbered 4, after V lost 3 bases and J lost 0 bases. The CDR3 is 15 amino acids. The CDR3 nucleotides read TGTGCCATCAGTGAACCGGGACAGCTGAACACTGAAGCTTTCTTT. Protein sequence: CAISEPGQLNTEAFF.